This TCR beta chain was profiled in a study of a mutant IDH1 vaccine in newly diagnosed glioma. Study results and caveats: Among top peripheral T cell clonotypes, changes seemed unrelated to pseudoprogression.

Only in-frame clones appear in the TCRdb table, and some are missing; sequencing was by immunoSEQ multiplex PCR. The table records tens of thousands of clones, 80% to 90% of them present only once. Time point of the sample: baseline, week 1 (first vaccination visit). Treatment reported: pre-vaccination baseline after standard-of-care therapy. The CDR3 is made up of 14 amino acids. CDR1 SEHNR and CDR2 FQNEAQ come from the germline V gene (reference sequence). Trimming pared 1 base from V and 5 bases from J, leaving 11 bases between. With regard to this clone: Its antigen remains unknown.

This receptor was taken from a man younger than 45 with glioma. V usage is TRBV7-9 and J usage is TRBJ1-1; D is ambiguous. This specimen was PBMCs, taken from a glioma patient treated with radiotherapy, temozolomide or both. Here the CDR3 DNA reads TGTGCCAGCAGCTTAGGGGTTGAACATACTGAAGCTTTCTTT. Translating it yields CASSLGVEHTEAFF.